Following are 8 T cell receptor beta chains from one sample sequenced in a study of T cell responses to AZD1222 COVID-19 vaccine. The assay was immunoSEQ multiplex PCR, and TCRdb's table has in-frame clones only and misses some. In the table there are under 200,000 clones, approximately 94% of which are singletons. Material: peripheral blood, obtained on day 0 of AZD1222 vaccination. These receptors were collected from an adult in good health.

The chain recombines TRBV19 with TRBJ1-5, with 10 bases fitting TRBD1. From germline, CDR1 is LNHDA and CDR2 SQIVND (reference sequence). The CDR3 runs to 17 residues. V lost 6 bases, J lost 7 bases, and 15 bases stayed unmatched. CDR3 in DNA: TGTGCCAGTAGGCCCCGGGCGACAGGGGGCGCGGGCCAGCCCCAGCATTTT. This encodes CASRPRATGGAGQPQHF.

This clone came up a few times. The chain combines TRBV28 with TRBJ1-1; 7 bases map to TRBD1. The CDR3 is 14 amino acids. V trimming: 5 bases; J trimming: 11 bases; junction bases outside the gene matches: 14. Germline V gene sequence: CDR1 MDHEN, CDR2 SYDVKM. DNA for the CDR3: TGTGCCAGCAGTCGGGGGACAGACCCCCTGTTCGCTTTCTTT. This gives the protein CASSRGTDPLFAFF.

V is TRBV7-9 and J is TRBJ2-6; a possible D gene is TRBD1 (6 bases). The CDR3 contains 16 residues. Deletions cut 1 base from V and 3 bases from J, with 10 bases between. CDR1 and CDR2 (germline): SEHNR, FQNEAQ (reference sequence). As DNA, the CDR3 is TGTGCCAGCAGCTTAGGACAGGATAGTGGGGCCAACGTCCTGACTTTC. This encodes CASSLGQDSGANVLTF.

V and J are TRBV7-9 and TRBJ2-7, with 9 bases matching TRBD1. With 5 bases clipped from V and 4 bases from J, the junction kept 3 bases outside the gene matches. Germline-derived CDR1 and CDR2 are SEHNR and FQNEAQ (reference sequence). The CDR3 contains 13 residues. The CDR3 protein is CASSPGTGYEQYF. CDR3 DNA sequence: TGTGCCAGCAGCCCCGGGACAGGGTACGAGCAGTACTTC.

This clone has a single count. The chain links TRBV5-1 to TRBJ2-2, with D tentatively TRBD1 (6 bases). This CDR3 is 14 amino acids long. Germline lookup yields CDR1 SGHRS and CDR2 YFSETQ. Trimming removed 3 bases from V and 8 bases from J, with 14 bases in between. The CDR3 DNA follows: TGCGCCAGCAGCTACGTAACAGGGACAGGGGAGCTGTTTTTT. Amino acid sequence: CASSYVTGTGELFF. The full variable domain, in which reference TRBV5-1 and TRBJ2-2 provide the parts outside the CDR3, is KAGVTQTPRYLIKTRGQQVTLSCSPISGHRSVSWYQQTPGQGLQFLFEYFSETQRNKGNFPGRFSGRQFSNSRSEMNVSTLELGDSALYLCASSYVTGTGELFFGEGSRLTVL.

The chain carries TRBV5-1 and TRBJ1-2; 10 nucleotides line up with TRBD1. J gave up 7 bases and V 4 bases, and 7 bases lay outside the gene matches. The CDR3 has 14 amino acids. The germline V gene encodes CDR1 SGHRS and CDR2 YFSETQ. The CDR3 loop reads CASSPGQGTAGYTF. CDR3 DNA sequence: TGCGCCAGCAGCCCGGGACAGGGGACGGCTGGCTACACCTTC.

The rearrangement links TRBV30 to TRBJ1-1; D not certain. Germline values: CDR1 GTSNPN, CDR2 SVGIG (reference sequence). V was trimmed by 2 bases and J by 1 base, leaving 8 bases between them. The CDR3 length is 13 residues. The CDR3 sequence is CAWSISSNTEAFF. The CDR3 region has the DNA TGTGCCTGGAGTATCAGTTCGAACACTGAAGCTTTCTTT.

This chain links TRBV19 with TRBJ2-3, with TRBD2 identical over 7 bases. CDR1 and CDR2 from the germline V gene are LNHDA and SQIVND (reference sequence). The length of the CDR3 is 17 residues. The J segment lost 4 bases and the V segment lost 2 bases, leaving 12 bases of the junction unmatched. CDR3 in DNA: TGTGCCAGTAGTATAACGAGGGTCAGCGGGGAGCCAGATACGCAGTATTTT. Its protein is CASSITRVSGEPDTQYF. The variable domain in full, with the rest retrieved from reference TRBV19 and TRBJ2-3, is DGGITQSPKYLFRKEGQNVTLSCEQNLNHDAMYWYRQDPGQGLRLIYYSQIVNDFQKGDIAEGYSVSREKKESFPLTVTSAQKNPTAFYLCASSITRVSGEPDTQYFGPGTRLTVL.